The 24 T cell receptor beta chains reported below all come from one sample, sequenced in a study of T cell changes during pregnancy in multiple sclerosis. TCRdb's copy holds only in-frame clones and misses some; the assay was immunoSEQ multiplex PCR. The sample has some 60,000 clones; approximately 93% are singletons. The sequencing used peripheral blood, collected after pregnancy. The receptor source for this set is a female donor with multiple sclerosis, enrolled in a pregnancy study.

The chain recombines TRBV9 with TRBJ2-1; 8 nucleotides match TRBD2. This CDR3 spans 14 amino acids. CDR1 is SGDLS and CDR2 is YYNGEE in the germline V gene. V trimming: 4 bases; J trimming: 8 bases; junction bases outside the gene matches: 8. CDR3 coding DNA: TGTGCCAGCAGCACCGGGACTAGATCGTATGAGCAGTTCTTC. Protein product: CASSTGTRSYEQFF.

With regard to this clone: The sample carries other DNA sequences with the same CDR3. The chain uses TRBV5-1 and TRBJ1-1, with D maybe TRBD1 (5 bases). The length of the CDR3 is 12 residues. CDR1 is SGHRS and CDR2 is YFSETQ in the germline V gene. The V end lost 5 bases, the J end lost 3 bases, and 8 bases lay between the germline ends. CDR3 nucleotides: TGCGCCAGCAGTACAGGATACACTGAAGCTTTCTTT. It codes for CASSTGYTEAFF.

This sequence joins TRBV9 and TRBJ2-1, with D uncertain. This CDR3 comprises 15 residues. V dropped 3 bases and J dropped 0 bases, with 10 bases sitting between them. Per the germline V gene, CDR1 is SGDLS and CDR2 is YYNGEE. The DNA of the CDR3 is TGTGCCAGCAGCGCTGATTCTAGCTCCTACAATGAGCAGTTCTTC. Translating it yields CASSADSSSYNEQFF. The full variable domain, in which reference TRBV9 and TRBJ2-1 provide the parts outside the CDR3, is DSGVTQTPKHLITATGQRVTLRCSPRSGDLSVYWYQQSLDQGLQFLIQYYNGEERAKGNILERFSAQQFPDLHSELNLSSLELGDSALYFCASSADSSSYNEQFFGPGTRLTVL.

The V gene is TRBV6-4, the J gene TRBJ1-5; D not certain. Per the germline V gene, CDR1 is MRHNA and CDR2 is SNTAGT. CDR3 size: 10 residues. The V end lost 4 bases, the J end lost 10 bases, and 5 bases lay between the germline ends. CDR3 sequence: CASSGLPQHF. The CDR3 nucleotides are TGTGCCAGCAGTGGACTACCCCAGCATTTT.

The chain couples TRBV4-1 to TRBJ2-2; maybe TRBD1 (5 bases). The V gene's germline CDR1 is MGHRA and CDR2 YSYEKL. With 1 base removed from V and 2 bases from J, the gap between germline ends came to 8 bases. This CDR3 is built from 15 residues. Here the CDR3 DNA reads TGCGCCAGCAGCCAAGTACAGGCCAACACCGGGGAGCTGTTTTTT. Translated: CASSQVQANTGELFF.

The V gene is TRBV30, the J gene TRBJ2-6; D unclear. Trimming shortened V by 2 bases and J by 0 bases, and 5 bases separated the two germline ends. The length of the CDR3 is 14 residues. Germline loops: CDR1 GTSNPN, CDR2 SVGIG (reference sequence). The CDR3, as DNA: TGTGCCTGGAGTTCCCGCTCTGGGGCCAACGTCCTGACTTTC. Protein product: CAWSSRSGANVLTF.

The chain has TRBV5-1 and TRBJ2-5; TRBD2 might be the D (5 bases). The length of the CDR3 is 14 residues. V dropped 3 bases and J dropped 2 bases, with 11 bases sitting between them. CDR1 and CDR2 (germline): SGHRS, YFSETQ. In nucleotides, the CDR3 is TGCGCCAGCAGCTCATCGGGGAGACAAGAGACCCAGTACTTC. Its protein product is CASSSSGRQETQYF.

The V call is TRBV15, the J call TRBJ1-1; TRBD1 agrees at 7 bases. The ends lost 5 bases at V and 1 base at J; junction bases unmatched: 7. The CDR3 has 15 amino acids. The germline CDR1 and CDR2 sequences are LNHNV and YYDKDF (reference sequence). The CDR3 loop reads CATSPRQGGNTEAFF. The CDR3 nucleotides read TGTGCCACCAGCCCACGACAGGGAGGGAACACTGAAGCTTTCTTT.

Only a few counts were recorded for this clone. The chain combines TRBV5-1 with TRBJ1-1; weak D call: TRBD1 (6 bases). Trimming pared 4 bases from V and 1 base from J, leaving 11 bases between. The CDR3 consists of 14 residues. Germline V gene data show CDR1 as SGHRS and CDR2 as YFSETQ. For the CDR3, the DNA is TGCGCCAGCAGCGGGGACACAAAGAACACTGAAGCTTTCTTT. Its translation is CASSGDTKNTEAFF.

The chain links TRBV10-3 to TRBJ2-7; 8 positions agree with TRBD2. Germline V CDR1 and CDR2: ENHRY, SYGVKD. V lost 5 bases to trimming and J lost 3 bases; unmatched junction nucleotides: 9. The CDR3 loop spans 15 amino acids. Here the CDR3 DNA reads TGTGCCATCAGTCTAGGAGAGGCGGGAGGCTACGAGCAGTACTTC. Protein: CAISLGEAGGYEQYF.

CDR3 in amino acids: CASSLSGGLSTDTQYF. The CDR3, as DNA: TGTGCCAGCAGTTTATCCGGCGGGCTAAGCACAGATACGCAGTATTTT. The chain has TRBV28 and TRBJ2-3; D possibly corresponds to TRBD2 (5 bases). Germline V gene sequence: CDR1 MDHEN, CDR2 SYDVKM. Deletions cut 1 base from V and 0 bases from J, with 11 bases between. The CDR3 consists of 16 residues.

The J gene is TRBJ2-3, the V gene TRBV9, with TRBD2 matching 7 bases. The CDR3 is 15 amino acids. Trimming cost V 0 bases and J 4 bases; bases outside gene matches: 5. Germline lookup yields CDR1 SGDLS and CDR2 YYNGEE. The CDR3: CASSVGGSFSDTQYF. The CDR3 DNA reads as TGTGCCAGCAGCGTAGGCGGGAGCTTCTCAGATACGCAGTATTTT.

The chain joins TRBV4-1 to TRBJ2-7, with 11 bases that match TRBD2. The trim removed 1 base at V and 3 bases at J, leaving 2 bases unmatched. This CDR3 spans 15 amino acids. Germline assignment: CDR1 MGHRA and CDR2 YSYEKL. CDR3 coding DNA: TGCGCCAGCAGCCAAGCGACTAGCGGGATCTACGAGCAGTACTTC. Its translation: CASSQATSGIYEQYF.

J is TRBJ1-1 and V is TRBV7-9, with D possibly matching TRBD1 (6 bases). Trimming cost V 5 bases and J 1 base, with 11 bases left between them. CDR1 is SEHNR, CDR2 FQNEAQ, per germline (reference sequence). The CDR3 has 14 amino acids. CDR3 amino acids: CASSLEQGNTEAFF. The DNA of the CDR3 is TGTGCCAGCAGCCTGGAACAGGGGAACACTGAAGCTTTCTTT.

Here the CDR3 reads CASSSPTSGSQETQYF. Written as DNA, the CDR3 is TGTGCCAGCAGTTCTCCGACTAGCGGAAGCCAAGAGACCCAGTACTTC. V gene TRBV28 combines with J gene TRBJ2-5; 9 nucleotides match TRBD2. V lost 4 bases to trimming and J lost 1 base; unmatched junction nucleotides: 7. The germline gives CDR1 MDHEN, CDR2 SYDVKM. The CDR3 is 16 residues long.

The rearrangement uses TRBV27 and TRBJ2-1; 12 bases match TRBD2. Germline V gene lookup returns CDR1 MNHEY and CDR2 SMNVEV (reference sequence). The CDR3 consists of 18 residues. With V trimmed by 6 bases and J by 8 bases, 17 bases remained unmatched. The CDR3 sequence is CASSPLPPLAGGEDEQFF. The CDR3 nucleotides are TGTGCCAGCAGCCCACTCCCGCCTCTAGCGGGAGGGGAGGATGAGCAGTTCTTC.

The CDR3 nucleotides read TGTGCCAGCAGCACCCGAGGAGGGGCCTACACTAATGAAAAACTGTTTTTT. Its protein product is CASSTRGGAYTNEKLFF. The J gene is TRBJ1-4, the V gene TRBV7-9, with D maybe TRBD1 (5 bases). The germline V and J ends were trimmed by 5 bases and 2 bases, with 18 bases remaining between them. In germline, CDR1 is SEHNR, CDR2 FQNEAQ (reference sequence). The CDR3 covers 17 residues.

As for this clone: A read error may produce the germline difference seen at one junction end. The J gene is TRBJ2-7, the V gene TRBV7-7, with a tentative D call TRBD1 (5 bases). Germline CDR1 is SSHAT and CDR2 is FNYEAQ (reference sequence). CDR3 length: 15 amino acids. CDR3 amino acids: CASSPSPSTVYEQYF. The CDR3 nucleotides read TGTGCTAGCAGCCCATCCCCCTCGACAGTCTACGAGCAGTACTTC.

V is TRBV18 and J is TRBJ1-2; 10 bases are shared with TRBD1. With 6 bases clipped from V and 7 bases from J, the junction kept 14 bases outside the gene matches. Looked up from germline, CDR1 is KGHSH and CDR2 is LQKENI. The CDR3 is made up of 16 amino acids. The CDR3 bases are TGTGCCAGCTCGCGGACAGGGGGACAAGGTTCGGGTGGCTACACCTTC. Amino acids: CASSRTGGQGSGGYTF. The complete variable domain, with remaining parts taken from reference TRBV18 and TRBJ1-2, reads NAGVMQNPRHLVRRRGQEARLRCSPMKGHSHVYWYRQLPEEGLKFMVYLQKENIIDESGMPKERFSAEFPKEGPSILRIQQVVRGDSAAYFCASSRTGGQGSGGYTFGSGTRLTVV.

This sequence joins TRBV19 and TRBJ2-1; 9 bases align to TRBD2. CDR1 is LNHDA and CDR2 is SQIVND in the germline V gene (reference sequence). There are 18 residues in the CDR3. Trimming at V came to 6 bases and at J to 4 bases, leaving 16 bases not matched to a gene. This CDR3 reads CASSLTGRGRAVYNEQFF. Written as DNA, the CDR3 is TGTGCCAGTAGCCTGACAGGGCGCGGGAGGGCCGTATACAATGAGCAGTTCTTC.

The CDR3 DNA is TGCGCCAGCAAGGCCAGGGGCACTGAAGCTTTCTTT. Encoded protein: CASKARGTEAFF. The chain has TRBV5-1 and TRBJ1-1; tentative D call: TRBD1 (6 bases). The CDR3 is 12 amino acids. Per the germline V gene, CDR1 is SGHRS and CDR2 is YFSETQ. Deletions cut 6 bases from V and 4 bases from J, with 10 bases between.

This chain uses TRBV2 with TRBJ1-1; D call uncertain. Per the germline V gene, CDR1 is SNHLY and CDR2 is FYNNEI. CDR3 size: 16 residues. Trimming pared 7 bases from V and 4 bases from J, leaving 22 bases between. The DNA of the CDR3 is TGTGCCAGCAAGCCGAGACTGTTTTCTTTGGGCACTGAAGCTTTCTTT. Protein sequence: CASKPRLFSLGTEAFF.

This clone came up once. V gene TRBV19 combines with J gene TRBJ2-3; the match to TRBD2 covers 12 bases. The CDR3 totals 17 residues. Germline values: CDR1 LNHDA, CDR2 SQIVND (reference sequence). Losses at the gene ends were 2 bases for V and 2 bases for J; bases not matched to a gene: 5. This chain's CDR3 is CASSILRTSGDTDTQYF. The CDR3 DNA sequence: TGTGCCAGTAGTATACTCAGGACTAGCGGGGACACAGATACGCAGTATTTT.

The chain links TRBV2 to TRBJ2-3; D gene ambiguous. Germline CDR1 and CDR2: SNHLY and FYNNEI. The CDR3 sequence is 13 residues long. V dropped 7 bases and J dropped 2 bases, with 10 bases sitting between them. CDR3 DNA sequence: TGTGCCAGCAATGGGCCGTTCACAGATACGCAGTATTTT. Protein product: CASNGPFTDTQYF.